This is a list of T cell receptor beta chains from one sample in a study of technical replicates of blood from a few donors. Profiled with immunoSEQ multiplex PCR; TCRdb holds only in-frame clones, not every one. The sample consists of 75,000 to 95,000 clones, approximately 95% of them appearing once. The specimen was T cells isolated from PBMCs. The source is a human donor in good health. Each CDR3 is given with its conserved first and last residue. D genes are given only for firm matches. Some rows mark clone size as missing; the rest say once, few, many or name a class of expanded clone.

CDR3 protein | CDR3 DNA | J gene | D gene | V gene | clone size
CASRGLAGGPVGELFF | TGTGCCAGCAGGGGGCTAGCGGGAGGGCCGGTCGGGGAGCTGTTTTTT | TRBJ2-2 | TRBD2 | TRBV2 | .
CASSPLAPRGNEQFF | TGTGCCAGCAGTCCCCTAGCTCCTAGGGGGAATGAGCAGTTCTTC | TRBJ2-1 | . | TRBV2 | .
CASSLDYSNQPQHF | TGTGCCAGCAGCCTAGACTATAGCAATCAGCCCCAGCATTTT | TRBJ1-5 | . | TRBV28 | .
CSVSGNGYGYTF | TGCAGCGTTTCAGGGAATGGCTATGGCTACACCTTC | TRBJ1-2 | . | TRBV29-1 | .
CASRWGQNTGELFF | TGTGCCAGTAGATGGGGACAGAACACCGGGGAGCTGTTTTTT | TRBJ2-2 | . | TRBV19 | .
CAITAQGGYTF | TGTGCCATTACTGCCCAGGGAGGCTACACCTTC | TRBJ1-2 | . | TRBV19 | .
CAWSSGQANIQYF | TGTGCCTGGAGCTCCGGACAAGCAAACATTCAGTACTTC | TRBJ2-4 | . | TRBV30 | .
CASSSGTGSEKLFF | TGCGCCAGCAGTTCCGGGACAGGGAGCGAAAAACTGTTTTTT | TRBJ1-4 | TRBD1 | TRBV5-1 | once
CASSFISPSGRYNEQFF | TGTGCCAGCAGCTTTATTTCGCCTAGCGGGCGATACAATGAGCAGTTCTTC | TRBJ2-1 | TRBD2 | TRBV11-3 | .
CASSIKGRGNEKLFF | TGTGCCAGTAGTATAAAAGGACGGGGTAATGAAAAACTGTTTTTT | TRBJ1-4 | . | TRBV19 | once
CASSEAYEGRDEQFF | TGTGCCAGCAGTGAAGCTTACGAGGGAAGGGATGAGCAGTTCTTC | TRBJ2-1 | . | TRBV2 | .
CASSPRGGSSYEQYF | TGTGCCAGTTCTCCTCGCGGCGGGAGCTCCTACGAGCAGTACTTC | TRBJ2-7 | TRBD2 | TRBV19 | .
CASSYELRTNEKLFF | TGTGCCAGCAGTTATGAGCTTAGAACTAATGAAAAACTGTTTTTT | TRBJ1-4 | . | TRBV6-5 | .
CASRNLRVNYGYTF | TGTGCCAGCAGGAACCTTCGGGTGAACTATGGCTACACCTTC | TRBJ1-2 | . | TRBV6-1 | .
CARIGPPRGEQFF | TGTGCCAGAATAGGGCCCCCTAGGGGTGAGCAGTTCTTC | TRBJ2-1 | . | TRBV5-3 | .
CASSLDINQPQHF | TGCGCCAGCAGCTTGGACATTAATCAGCCCCAGCATTTT | TRBJ1-5 | . | TRBV5-1 | .
CASSLGGDYGYTF | TGTGCCAGCAGCTTAGGTGGAGACTATGGCTACACCTTC | TRBJ1-2 | . | TRBV7-3 | .